These 29 T cell receptor beta chains were all obtained from the same sample, sequenced in a study of CD8+ T cells in alopecia areata. As the sequencing template, cDNA was produced by extracting RNA and reverse transcribing it. Sequencing used immunoSEQ multiplex PCR; TCRdb keeps in-frame clones, though not all of them. This repertoire shows some 150,000 clones, around half found once; its top ten account for approximately 19%. The sample here was CD8+ T cells sorted from blood, taken at week 0. These receptors were collected from a human donor with alopecia areata.

The chain joins TRBV29-1 to TRBJ2-1; D might be TRBD1 or TRBD2, each matching 5 bases. Per germline, CDR1 SQVTM and CDR2 ANQGSEA. The germline V and J ends were trimmed by 6 bases and 0 bases, with 12 bases remaining between them. The CDR3 loop spans 14 amino acids. The CDR3 DNA follows: TGCAGCGTCCGGGACCGACTCTCCTACAATGAGCAGTTCTTC. Translating gives CSVRDRLSYNEQFF.

The chain recombines TRBV7-9 with TRBJ2-1, with a weak D call TRBD2 (6 bases). V dropped 3 bases and J dropped 3 bases, with 24 bases sitting between them. There are 19 residues in the CDR3. CDR1 is SEHNR and CDR2 is FQNEAQ in the germline V gene (reference sequence). CDR3 bases: TGTGCCAGCAGCTTTCCCAACCCCGGGGAGGATACCTACTACAATGAGCAGTTCTTC. The encoded protein is CASSFPNPGEDTYYNEQFF.

The CDR3 region has the DNA TGTGCCAGCAGCTTATATCCAAGCTCCTACGAGCAGTACTTC. It specifies CASSLYPSSYEQYF. The chain employs TRBV11-2 and TRBJ2-7; D remains unclear. CDR1 and CDR2 (germline): SGHAT, FQNNGV. The CDR3 loop spans 14 amino acids. Trimming shortened V by 2 bases and J by 0 bases, and 8 bases separated the two germline ends.

The table lists this clone with a few counts. The V and J genes are TRBV19 and TRBJ1-5; possibly TRBD1 for D (5 bases). The CDR3 consists of 13 residues. Germline CDR1 reads LNHDA; CDR2 reads SQIVND (reference sequence). The ends were cut back, 5 bases at V and 7 bases at J, with 12 bases in the middle. CDR3 sequence (DNA): TGTGCCAGTAGTCATGAGGGGCTACAGCCCCAGCATTTT. It codes for CASSHEGLQPQHF.

V gene TRBV4-1 combines with J gene TRBJ2-7; D could derive from TRBD1 or TRBD2 (5 bases each). Germline V gives CDR1 MGHRA, CDR2 YSYEKL. The CDR3 contains 15 residues. Trimming removed 0 bases from V and 4 bases from J, with 13 bases in between. Here the CDR3 DNA reads TGCGCCAGCAGCCAAGACAGTGGGGGACCGTACGAGCAGTACTTC. Its protein is CASSQDSGGPYEQYF.

This chain links TRBV30 with TRBJ1-2; D not resolved. The CDR3 is 12 amino acids. CDR1 and CDR2 (germline): GTSNPN, SVGIG (reference sequence). Trimming took off 2 bases at V and 0 bases at J, with 4 bases between the two ends. CDR3 amino acids: CAWSMSNYGYTF. The CDR3 nucleotides are TGTGCCTGGAGTATGTCTAACTATGGCTACACCTTC.

The CDR3: CASSAGHEAFF. CDR3 nucleotide sequence: TGTGCCAGCAGTGCAGGTCATGAAGCTTTCTTT. The chain has TRBV27 and TRBJ1-1; D is uncertain. Germline CDR1 reads MNHEY; CDR2 reads SMNVEV (reference sequence). V lost 5 bases, J lost 7 bases, and 8 bases lay in between. The CDR3 covers 11 residues.

This clone was counted a few times. This chain links TRBV4-2 with TRBJ1-5, with 9 bases identical to TRBD1. Germline V gene sequence: CDR1 LGHNA, CDR2 YNFKEQ. The CDR3 runs to 14 residues. V lost 3 bases and J lost 6; bases outside the gene matches: 3. The CDR3 DNA sequence: TGTGCCAGCAGCCAGGGACAGGGAGCTCAGCCCCAGCATTTT. It specifies CASSQGQGAQPQHF.

The genes are TRBV29-1 and TRBJ1-1, with D perhaps matching TRBD1 (5 bases). The V end was cut by 7 bases, the J end by 0 bases, with 15 bases between. This CDR3 region has 14 residues. Germline-derived CDR1 and CDR2 are SQVTM and ANQGSEA. The CDR3 sequence: CSARRGGLNTEAFF. DNA for the CDR3: TGCAGCGCCCGAAGGGGTGGGTTGAACACTGAAGCTTTCTTT.

V is TRBV6-5 and J is TRBJ2-1; possible D gene TRBD1, 6 bases. CDR3 length: 16 residues. V lost 0 bases to trimming and J lost 2 bases, with 11 bases between them. CDR1 and CDR2 from the germline V gene are MNHEY and SVGAGI. The CDR3 DNA reads TGTGCCAGCAGTTACTCAAACAGGGCCCCCTACAATGAGCAGTTCTTC. It specifies CASSYSNRAPYNEQFF.

The rearrangement joins TRBV29-1 to TRBJ2-2, with D possibly TRBD2 on 6 matching bases. Germline V gives CDR1 SQVTM, CDR2 ANQGSEA. V was clipped by 7 bases and J by 4 bases, with 22 bases between them. CDR3 length equals 16 residues. Here the CDR3 reads CSAIFQQVGGTGELFF. CDR3 DNA sequence: TGCAGCGCCATTTTTCAGCAGGTGGGAGGCACCGGGGAGCTGTTTTTT.

This chain connects TRBV4-3 to TRBJ2-1; possibly TRBD2 for D (5 bases). Germline lookup yields CDR1 LGHNA and CDR2 YSLEER. The CDR3 extends over 15 amino acids. Trimming cost V 5 bases and J 0 bases, with 11 bases left between them. CDR3 sequence (DNA): TGCGCCAGCAGCATCGCGGGTGGCTCCTACAATGAGCAGTTCTTC. It translates to CASSIAGGSYNEQFF.

This clone has a single count. The CDR3 is CASSYGPGAKNIQYF. The CDR3 DNA reads as TGTGCCAGCAGTTACGGACCGGGGGCCAAAAACATTCAGTACTTC. V gene TRBV6-5 combines with J gene TRBJ2-4; the D gene is possibly TRBD2 (5 bases). Germline lookup yields CDR1 MNHEY and CDR2 SVGAGI. The length of the CDR3 is 15 residues. V dropped 2 bases and J dropped 1 base, with 9 bases sitting between them.

The J gene is TRBJ1-5, the V gene TRBV7-2; D gene ambiguous. The CDR3 has 13 residues. CDR1 SGHTA and CDR2 FQGNSA come from the germline V gene. V dropped 7 bases and J dropped 7 bases, with 14 bases sitting between them. For the CDR3, the DNA is TGTGCCAGCACCCCAGTCCCCGGACAGCCCCAGCATTTT. Translation gives CASTPVPGQPQHF.

This chain joins TRBV15 and TRBJ1-6; D possibly corresponds to TRBD1 (5 bases). There are 15 residues in the CDR3. Between the trimmed V and J ends, which lost 3 bases and 13 bases, there was a span of 19 bases. Germline V gene sequence: CDR1 LNHNV, CDR2 YYDKDF (reference sequence). The CDR3 bases are TGTGCCACCAGCAGCACCCGGGACCAAAAGGAGCCCCTCCACTTT. It translates to CATSSTRDQKEPLHF. The full variable domain, rest sourced from reference TRBV15 and TRBJ1-6, is DAMVIQNPRYQVTQFGKPVTLSCSQTLNHNVMYWYQQKSSQAPKLLFHYYDKDFNNEADTPDNFQSRRPNTSFCFLDIRSPGLGDTAMYLCATSSTRDQKEPLHFGNGTRLTVT.

The chain employs TRBV6-5 and TRBJ2-3, with D possibly being TRBD1 (6 bases). CDR3 size: 15 residues. Looked up from germline, CDR1 is MNHEY and CDR2 is SVGAGI. V was shortened by 0 bases and J by 3 bases, with 10 bases between the two germline ends. This CDR3 is CASSYSQGRTDTQYF. The DNA for the CDR3 is TGTGCCAGCAGTTACTCGCAGGGGCGGACAGATACGCAGTATTTT.

This clone has just a few counts. J is TRBJ1-2 and V is TRBV12-5; tentative D call: TRBD1 (5 bases). CDR3 length: 13 residues. Trimming shortened V by 6 bases and J by 1 base, and 9 bases separated the two germline ends. Germline lookup yields CDR1 LGHNT and CDR2 FRNRAP. The CDR3 loop reads CASGPTDNYGYTF. In DNA, the CDR3 is TGTGCTAGTGGCCCGACAGATAACTATGGCTACACCTTC.

The J gene is TRBJ2-2, the V gene TRBV27, with TRBD1 as a possible D gene (6 bases). The CDR3 is 15 residues long. Between the trimmed V and J ends, which lost 7 bases and 5 bases, there was a span of 17 bases. Germline CDR1 is MNHEY and CDR2 is SMNVEV (reference sequence). The CDR3 is CASKTTGGWTGELFF. The CDR3 DNA is TGTGCCAGCAAGACGACAGGTGGTTGGACCGGGGAGCTGTTTTTT.

The chain couples TRBV27 to TRBJ1-5; 7 bases match TRBD1. V lost 5 bases and J lost 1; bases outside the gene matches: 8. Germline CDR1 is MNHEY and CDR2 is SMNVEV (reference sequence). There are 16 residues in the CDR3. CDR3 amino acids: CASSTRQGSSNQPQHF. For the CDR3, the DNA is TGTGCCAGCAGTACAAGACAGGGTTCGAGCAATCAGCCCCAGCATTTT.

This CDR3 is CASSSGRELPYEQYF. CDR3 nucleotides: TGTGCCAGCAGCAGCGGCAGGGAATTACCCTACGAGCAGTACTTC. This chain uses TRBV9 with TRBJ2-7; D may be TRBD1 or TRBD2 (5 bases each). CDR3 length equals 15 residues. CDR1 is SGDLS and CDR2 is YYNGEE in the germline V gene. Trimming left V 4 bases short and J 2 bases short, with 16 bases between.

J is TRBJ2-3 and V is TRBV7-9; a possible D gene is TRBD2 (5 bases). With 3 bases removed from V and 1 base from J, the gap between germline ends came to 14 bases. Per germline, CDR1 SEHNR and CDR2 FQNEAQ (reference sequence). This CDR3 has 16 residues. CDR3 bases: TGTGCCAGCAGCTTCCCAGCTAGCTTAGGCACAGATACGCAGTATTTT. Its translation: CASSFPASLGTDTQYF.

In this sample, this clone turned up a few times. The chain links TRBV29-1 to TRBJ2-1; the D gene is possibly TRBD2 (5 bases). This CDR3 contains 14 residues. The V gene lost 7 bases and the J gene lost 1 base, with 14 bases spanning the gap. Germline CDR1 SQVTM, CDR2 ANQGSEA. The CDR3 region has the DNA TGCAGCGGCCTGACCGGGAATTCCTACAATGAGCAGTTCTTC. This gives the protein CSGLTGNSYNEQFF.

CDR3 DNA: TGCGCCAGCAGTGAACGACAGGGCCTGAACACCGGGGAGCTGTTTTTT. Its protein product is CASSERQGLNTGELFF. The rearrangement links TRBV10-2 to TRBJ2-2; 7 bases fit TRBD1. The CDR3 covers 16 residues. Germline V gene sequence: CDR1 WSHSY, CDR2 SAAADI. J gave up 1 base and V 3 bases, and 5 bases lay outside the gene matches.

This clone was detected a few times. This chain uses TRBV4-3 with TRBJ2-1; perhaps TRBD1 as D (5 bases). The germline V gene encodes CDR1 LGHNA and CDR2 YSLEER. Trimming cost V 0 bases and J 13 bases, with 13 bases left between them. This CDR3 spans 13 amino acids. The CDR3 loop reads CASSQEIDRSQFF. CDR3 nucleotides: TGCGCCAGCAGCCAAGAAATCGACAGATCACAGTTCTTC.

This clone was seen more than once but under ten times. V gene TRBV7-9 combines with J gene TRBJ2-2; 7 nucleotides align to TRBD2. The germline gives CDR1 SEHNR, CDR2 FQNEAQ (reference sequence). The CDR3 sequence is 16 residues long. The trim removed 4 bases at V and 2 bases at J, leaving 7 bases unmatched. The CDR3 protein is CASSSPAGSNTGELFF. The CDR3 nucleotides are TGTGCCAGCAGCTCACCAGCGGGGTCAAACACCGGGGAGCTGTTTTTT.

A few counts support this clone. This chain joins TRBV19 and TRBJ2-5, with a weak D call TRBD1 (5 bases). The CDR3 contains 13 residues. V lost 3 bases and J 3 bases, leaving 8 bases between the germline ends. Germline V gene lookup returns CDR1 LNHDA and CDR2 SQIVND (reference sequence). In DNA, the CDR3 is TGTGCCAGTAGTATGGACACTGAAGAGACCCAGTACTTC. Protein: CASSMDTEETQYF.

The CDR3 coding sequence is TGTGCCAGCCTACCGGAGGCAGATACGCAGTATTTT. Translated, it gives CASLPEADTQYF. The chain uses TRBV21-1 and TRBJ2-3; the table's D call TRBD2 went unverified against the DNA. TRBV21-1 represents a pseudogene. The CDR3 consists of 12 residues.

The chain joins TRBV6-5 to TRBJ2-1; D unresolved. CDR1 is MNHEY and CDR2 is SVGAGI in the germline V gene. The CDR3 has 12 residues. Trimming removed 2 bases from V and 6 bases from J, with 5 bases in between. The CDR3 spells CASSYPLNEQFF. CDR3 nucleotides: TGTGCCAGCAGTTACCCGCTCAATGAGCAGTTCTTC.

The J gene is TRBJ1-1, the V gene TRBV11-1, with D perhaps matching TRBD1 (6 bases). V lost 0 bases to trimming and J lost 2 bases, with 13 bases between them. The CDR3 is 16 amino acids. CDR1 and CDR2 from the germline V gene are SGHAT and FQDESV (reference sequence). CDR3: CASSLARTAFNTEAFF. The CDR3 bases are TGTGCCAGCAGCTTAGCCCGGACAGCCTTTAACACTGAAGCTTTCTTT.